A single TCR beta chain is shown here with its context. The protocol was immunoSEQ multiplex PCR, while the TCRdb copy is restricted to in-frame clones and leaves out a portion. The sample holds 400,000 to 550,000 clones, around nine tenths seen once. The record originates from a study of blood T cell repertoires in COVID-19. Between the trimmed V and J ends, which lost 0 bases and 2 bases, there was a span of 11 bases. CDR1 LGHNA and CDR2 YSLEER come from the germline V gene. CDR3 length: 16 amino acids. Which cohort a participant joined came from the clinical history participants gave. This clonotype originated in a woman aged 18-29 years with acute COVID-19. Sequenced input: PBMCs or T cells enriched from blood (not recorded which). The V and J genes are TRBV4-3 and TRBJ1-5; D might be TRBD1 (5 bases). The CDR3 DNA reads as TGCGCCAGCAGCCAAGATTTATTCAGGGGCAATCAGCCCCAGCATTTT. Translated, it gives CASSQDLFRGNQPQHF.